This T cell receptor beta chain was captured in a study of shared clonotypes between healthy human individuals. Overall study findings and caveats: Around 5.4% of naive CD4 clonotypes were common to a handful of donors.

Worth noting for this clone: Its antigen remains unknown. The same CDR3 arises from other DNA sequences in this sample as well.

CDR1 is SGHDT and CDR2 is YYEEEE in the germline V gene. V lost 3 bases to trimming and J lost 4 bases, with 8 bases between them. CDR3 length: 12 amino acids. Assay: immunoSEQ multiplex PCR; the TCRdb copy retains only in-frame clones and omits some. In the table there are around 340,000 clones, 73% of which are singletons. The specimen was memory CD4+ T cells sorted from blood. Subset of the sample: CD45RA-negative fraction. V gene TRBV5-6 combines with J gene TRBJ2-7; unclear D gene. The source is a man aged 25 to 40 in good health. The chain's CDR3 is CASSSQLYEQYF. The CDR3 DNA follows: TGTGCCAGCAGCTCCCAACTTTACGAGCAGTACTTC. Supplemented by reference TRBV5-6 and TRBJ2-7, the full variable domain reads DAGVTQSPTHLIKTRGQQVTLRCSPKSGHDTVSWYQQALGQGPQFIFQYYEEEERQRGNFPDRFSGHQFPNYSSELNVNALLLGDSALYLCASSSQLYEQYFGPGTRLTVT.